Each of the 26 T cell receptor beta chains below was sequenced from the same sample in a study of technical replicates of blood from a few donors (dated by TCRdb to about 2017). The protocol used for the library was the immunoSEQ multiplex PCR assay. TCRdb holds this immuneACCESS table with in-frame rearrangements only. Some clones are missing; in checked studies, unresolved V genes explain under half, and the rest has no known cause. Here the sample has approximately 97,000 clones; 90% to 95% occur a single time. The ten largest make up about 0.36% of the sample. Sequenced material: T cells isolated from PBMCs. These receptors were taken from a human donor in good health.

The chain uses TRBV11-2 and TRBJ2-7; no clear D. Germline values: CDR1 SGHAT, CDR2 FQNNGV. V was pared by 0 bases and J by 0 bases, with 9 bases between. CDR3 length equals 15 residues. This CDR3 is CASSLDSSYSYEQYF. In DNA, the CDR3 is TGTGCCAGCAGCTTAGATAGCTCATACTCCTACGAGCAGTACTTC.

J is TRBJ2-1 and V is TRBV27; 7 bases agree with TRBD1. The CDR3 consists of 15 residues. Germline CDR1 reads MNHEY; CDR2 reads SMNVEV (reference sequence). V gave up 7 bases and J gave up 0 bases; unmatched junction bases: 6. DNA of the CDR3: TGTGCCAGCATGCTAACAGGGGACTCCTACAATGAGCAGTTCTTC. It translates to CASMLTGDSYNEQFF.

V gene TRBV27 combines with J gene TRBJ1-5; 8 nucleotides match TRBD1. CDR1 is MNHEY, CDR2 SMNVEV, per germline (reference sequence). The CDR3 runs 16 residues. Trimming took 0 bases from V and 1 from J; bases not matched to a gene: 2. The CDR3 sequence: CASSLSTGVSNQPQHF. In DNA, the CDR3 is TGTGCCAGCAGTTTATCGACAGGGGTGAGCAATCAGCCCCAGCATTTT.

This sequence joins TRBV7-3 and TRBJ2-7, with TRBD2 as a possible D gene (6 bases). This CDR3 has 14 residues. Per germline, CDR1 SGHTA and CDR2 FQGTGA. Trimming removed 2 bases at V and 2 bases at J, with 10 bases between. DNA for the CDR3: TGTGCCAGCAGCTTACGGGGGTTGGCCTACGAGCAGTACTTC. As protein: CASSLRGLAYEQYF.

The rearrangement uses TRBV9 and TRBJ2-3; TRBD2 might be the D (6 bases). V lost 0 bases and J 1 base, leaving 9 bases between the germline ends. CDR1 SGDLS and CDR2 YYNGEE come from the germline V gene. The CDR3 totals 15 residues. CDR3 amino acids: CASSVEAGGTDTQYF. The CDR3 DNA sequence: TGTGCCAGCAGCGTAGAAGCGGGTGGCACAGATACGCAGTATTTT.

The chain couples TRBV6-5 to TRBJ1-2; possibly TRBD1 for D (6 bases). The CDR3 consists of 11 residues. The germline V and J ends were trimmed by 5 bases and 8 bases, with 9 bases remaining between them. Looked up from germline, CDR1 is MNHEY and CDR2 is SVGAGI. CDR3 coding DNA: TGTGCCAGCAGTGAGGGGGAGGGCTACACCTTC. The encoded protein is CASSEGEGYTF.

The chain has TRBV9 and TRBJ1-2; 7 bases agree with TRBD1. The V segment lost 3 bases and the J segment 6 bases; nucleotides outside the gene matches: 8. Germline lookup yields CDR1 SGDLS and CDR2 YYNGEE. The CDR3 has 14 residues. The CDR3 nucleotides read TGTGCCAGCAGCGCCTCAACAGGGGCTAATGGCTACACCTTC. Its protein is CASSASTGANGYTF.

The chain carries TRBV7-8 and TRBJ1-5, with TRBD1 matching over 7 bases. This CDR3 region has 14 residues. CDR1 and CDR2 (germline): SGHVS, FQNEAQ. V was clipped by 0 bases and J by 9 bases; unmatched bases: 5. In DNA form, the CDR3 reads TGTGCCAGCAGCTTAGCGACAGGGAATGGGCCCCAGCATTTT. Translated, it gives CASSLATGNGPQHF.

This chain connects TRBV6-1 to TRBJ2-5, with D perhaps TRBD1 (5 bases). V lost 2 bases to trimming and J lost 4 bases, with 5 bases between them. This CDR3 has 12 residues. Looked up from germline, CDR1 is MNHNS and CDR2 is SASEGT. DNA for the CDR3: TGTGCCAGCAGTGAACAGGGAGAGACCCAGTACTTC. Its translation: CASSEQGETQYF.

The V gene is TRBV19, the J gene TRBJ1-1; D not resolved. From germline, CDR1 is LNHDA and CDR2 SQIVND (reference sequence). The CDR3 has 13 amino acids. V was clipped by 4 bases and J by 0 bases, with 6 bases between them. The CDR3 DNA reads as TGTGCCAGTAGTAGCACGGTGAACACTGAAGCTTTCTTT. Encoded protein: CASSSTVNTEAFF.

The chain joins TRBV27 to TRBJ2-1; 8 bases match TRBD2. CDR1 MNHEY and CDR2 SMNVEV come from the germline V gene (reference sequence). Unmatched junction bases numbered 13, after V lost 3 bases and J lost 3 bases. This CDR3 has 18 amino acids. The DNA of the CDR3 is TGTGCCAGCAGTTTCCTTTTTAGCGGGGTAAACATCTACAATGAGCAGTTCTTC. It is translated as CASSFLFSGVNIYNEQFF.

V is TRBV5-5 and J is TRBJ1-1; maybe TRBD1 (6 bases). With 0 bases removed from V and 1 base from J, the gap between germline ends came to 10 bases. Germline CDR1 is SGHKS and CDR2 is YYEKEE (reference sequence). This CDR3 contains 15 residues. CDR3 residues: CASSLEWGRNTEAFF. The CDR3, as DNA: TGTGCCAGCAGCTTGGAGTGGGGGCGGAACACTGAAGCTTTCTTT.

The count of this clone is one. The chain uses TRBV6-1 and TRBJ1-2; no clear D. Trimming left V 1 base short and J 7 bases short, with 4 bases between. This CDR3 contains 11 residues. Germline CDR1 and CDR2: MNHNS and SASEGT. Here the CDR3 DNA reads TGTGCCAGCAGTGAAGTCTCTGGCTACACCTTC. This translates into CASSEVSGYTF.

This clone was picked up one time. The V call is TRBV27, the J call TRBJ1-4, with 9 bases aligning to TRBD1. The V and J ends lost 3 bases and 8 bases, in that order; junction bases with no gene match: 4. The CDR3 covers 14 residues. The germline V gene has CDR1 MNHEY and CDR2 SMNVEV (reference sequence). CDR3 DNA: TGTGCCAGCAGTTTCGTAACAGGGGGCGAAAAACTGTTTTTT. Protein sequence: CASSFVTGGEKLFF. The complete variable domain, with remaining parts taken from reference TRBV27 and TRBJ1-4, reads EAQVTQNPRYLITVTGKKLTVTCSQNMNHEYMSWYRQDPGLGLRQIYYSMNVEVTDKGDVPEGYKVSRKEKRNFPLILESPSPNQTSLYFCASSFVTGGEKLFFGSGTQLSVL.

This clone has just one count. The chain carries TRBV19 and TRBJ1-2; tentative D call: TRBD1 (5 bases). CDR1 LNHDA and CDR2 SQIVND come from the germline V gene (reference sequence). The CDR3 consists of 14 residues. Trimming removed 0 bases at V and 8 bases at J, with 13 bases between. Written as DNA, the CDR3 is TGTGCCAGTAGTATAGAAGGAGGGGCAGGCGGCTACACCTTC. Protein sequence: CASSIEGGAGGYTF.

The count of this clone is one. The chain employs TRBV6-1 and TRBJ1-5, with 8 positions matching TRBD1. Looked up from germline, CDR1 is MNHNS and CDR2 is SASEGT. Germline trimming cut 1 base from V and 11 bases from J; bases unmatched to any gene: 10. There are 15 residues in the CDR3. For the CDR3, the DNA is TGTGCCAGCAGTGAAGGGACAGGGCCCCGGTCGGCCCAGCATTTT. The encoded protein is CASSEGTGPRSAQHF.

The chain couples TRBV5-1 to TRBJ2-7; 9 bases line up with TRBD2. Germline-derived CDR1 and CDR2 are SGHRS and YFSETQ. The CDR3 is made up of 14 amino acids. J was trimmed by 7 bases and V by 1 base; bases with no gene match: 6. This CDR3 reads CASSLHGGREEQYF. DNA of the CDR3: TGCGCCAGCAGCTTGCATGGCGGGAGGGAAGAGCAGTACTTC. Full variable domain (missing parts from reference TRBV5-1 and TRBJ2-7): KAGVTQTPRYLIKTRGQQVTLSCSPISGHRSVSWYQQTPGQGLQFLFEYFSETQRNKGNFPGRFSGRQFSNSRSEMNVSTLELGDSALYLCASSLHGGREEQYFGPGTRLTVT.

The gene calls are TRBV6-5 and TRBJ2-1; weak D call: TRBD2 (5 bases). The CDR3 has 14 residues. Germline V lookup: CDR1 MNHEY, CDR2 SVGAGI. V lost 7 bases, J lost 7 bases, and 17 bases lay in between. The CDR3 reads CASTVTAGSNEQFF. Here the CDR3 DNA reads TGTGCCAGCACCGTAACTGCGGGTTCGAATGAGCAGTTCTTC.

This rearrangement joins TRBV6-1 to TRBJ2-7; TRBD1 aligns across 7 bases. This CDR3 contains 14 residues. CDR1 and CDR2 (germline): MNHNS, SASEGT. V lost 2 bases to trimming and J lost 4 bases; unmatched junction nucleotides: 5. Written as DNA, the CDR3 is TGTGCCAGCAGTGAATCCGGGACAGATTACGAGCAGTACTTC. This sequence encodes CASSESGTDYEQYF.

The gene calls are TRBV9 and TRBJ2-1, with D possibly TRBD1 on 5 matching bases. The germline V gene encodes CDR1 SGDLS and CDR2 YYNGEE. The V end lost 1 base, the J end lost 8 bases, and 16 bases lay between the germline ends. The CDR3 loop spans 15 amino acids. CDR3 sequence (DNA): TGTGCCAGCAGCGTAAAAGGGCCCCAGGGCGATGAGCAGTTCTTC. Translated, it gives CASSVKGPQGDEQFF.

This rearrangement joins TRBV12-5 to TRBJ2-1, with no clear D. Germline CDR1 reads LGHNT; CDR2 reads FRNRAP. V was pared by 1 base and J by 9 bases, with 10 bases between. The CDR3 covers 13 residues. CDR3 region: CASGLAYLSEQFF. DNA of the CDR3: TGTGCTAGTGGTTTGGCCTACTTGAGTGAGCAGTTCTTC.

The chain uses TRBV6-6 and TRBJ1-2, with TRBD1 identical over 9 bases. V shed 7 bases and J 7 bases; nucleotides not matched to a gene: 4. The CDR3 has 12 residues. Germline V gene sequence: CDR1 MNHNY, CDR2 SVGAGI (reference sequence). CDR3 sequence reads: CASNPGQGGYTF. The CDR3 DNA reads TGTGCCAGCAACCCGGGACAGGGTGGCTACACCTTC.

The CDR3 reads CASSMARGGAEQYF. CDR3 nucleotide sequence: TGTGCCAGCAGCATGGCACGCGGGGGGGCAGAGCAGTACTTC. The V and J genes are TRBV7-3 and TRBJ2-7; 9 nucleotides agree with TRBD2. Looked up from germline, CDR1 is SGHTA and CDR2 is FQGTGA. The length of the CDR3 is 14 residues. J was trimmed by 7 bases and V by 5 bases; bases with no gene match: 9.

This chain uses TRBV27 with TRBJ2-7; D gene unclear. Germline-derived CDR1 and CDR2 are MNHEY and SMNVEV (reference sequence). The V gene lost 3 bases and the J gene lost 1 base, with 10 bases spanning the gap. This CDR3 spans 14 amino acids. DNA of the CDR3: TGTGCCAGCAGTTTGACTGACCTTTCCTACGAGCAGTACTTC. This translates into CASSLTDLSYEQYF.

The CDR3 loop reads CASSPRRGLGGYTF. The CDR3 coding sequence is TGTGCCAGCAGCCCCAGGAGGGGGCTAGGGGGCTACACCTTC. V is TRBV7-2 and J is TRBJ1-2, with 7 bases that match TRBD1. The germline V gene has CDR1 SGHTA and CDR2 FQGNSA. V lost 5 bases and J lost 8; bases outside the gene matches: 11. The CDR3 totals 14 residues.

CDR3 sequence (DNA): TGTGCCAGTACCGCTAACGGGGCTAGCGGGAGATACGAGCAGTACTTC. Residues: CASTANGASGRYEQYF. The chain uses TRBV19 and TRBJ2-7, with 10 bases aligning to TRBD2. There are 16 residues in the CDR3. The germline CDR1 and CDR2 sequences are LNHDA and SQIVND (reference sequence). The trim removed 7 bases at V and 4 bases at J, leaving 13 bases unmatched.